This T cell receptor (beta chain) was documented in a study of shared clonotypes between healthy human individuals. Study information: A couple of women and a few men aged 18 to 49 made up the donors.

Germline CDR1 is DFQATT and CDR2 is SNEGSKA (reference sequence). The CDR3 length is 11 residues. Trimming removed 0 bases from V and 2 bases from J, with 2 bases in between. The naive CD8 fraction comprised CD45RO-negative cells positively selected for CCR7 and excluded terminally differentiated effector memory CD45RA+ cells. A remark on this clone: At the DNA level, this CDR3 is encoded by other sequences in the same sample as well.

Sequenced by immunoSEQ multiplex PCR; TCRdb stores in-frame clones only, minus some. The data hold about 580,000 clones, with 98% observed a single time. The chain combines TRBV20-1 with TRBJ2-7; D gene ambiguous. The source material was naive CD8+ T cells sorted from blood. The source is a man in his thirties or forties in good health. DNA of the CDR3: TGCAGTGCTAGAGATACCTACGAGCAGTACTTC. Translating gives CSARDTYEQYF.